The T cell receptor beta chain described here comes from a study of blood T cell repertoires in COVID-19. Study details: Samples came from the United States, Italy and Spain, spanning acute and convalescent COVID-19. Nucleic acid was either cDNA or gDNA, and it came from T cells, B-cell-depleted T cells, or PBMCs.

The germline V gene has CDR1 SGHRS and CDR2 YFSETQ. The V end was cut by 1 base, the J end by 1 base, with 11 bases between. The CDR3 runs 15 residues. Original handling: Researchers report that nucleated cell counts were estimated from reference gene primer amplification. Libraries were prepared by immunoSEQ multiplex PCR; TCRdb keeps only in-frame clonotypes and omits some of them. V, J and clone size are those of that table, while D and trimming were read from the DNA. The repertoire consists of approximately 670,000 clones, with around 89% occurring once and the leading ten covering around 0.3%. This clone was seen a handful of times.

The sample was peripheral blood. The receptor's source is a woman aged 18-35 years with acute or convalescent COVID-19. The chain recombines TRBV5-1 with TRBJ1-1; D possibly corresponds to TRBD1 (6 bases). The CDR3 DNA reads as TGCGCCAGCAGCTTGCCGGGACATAGGAACACTGAAGCTTTCTTT. This gives the protein CASSLPGHRNTEAFF.